A selection of T cell receptor beta chains follows, all from one sample in a study of shared clonotypes between healthy human individuals. TCRdb's table, derived via immunoSEQ multiplex PCR, lists solely in-frame clones and lacks some. The sample lists 1 million to 1.3 million clones; around 82% were seen once. The sequencing input was memory CD4+ T cells from PBMCs. These receptors came from a man between 18 and 35 years old in good health. Some clones in this sample may be carry-over from other donors' samples. Both conserved end residues are part of each CDR3. The order of the fields is J gene, CDR3 length, clone size, D gene, V gene, CDR3 DNA, CDR3 protein. A D gene is named only where the DNA matches it firmly. Clone size appears in some rows only: once, few, many, or a class for an expanded clone.

j_gene: TRBJ2-1; len: 14; abundance: NA; d_gene: NA; v_gene: TRBV2; CDR3nt: TGTGCCAGCAGTGACCAGGGGATTATCAATGAGCAGTTCTTC; CDR3aa: CASSDQGIINEQFF
j_gene: TRBJ2-1; len: 15; abundance: NA; d_gene: NA; v_gene: TRBV9; CDR3nt: TGTGCCAGCAGCCTGGGGAGTAACTCCTACAATGAGCAGTTCTTC; CDR3aa: CASSLGSNSYNEQFF
j_gene: TRBJ1-1; len: 14; abundance: NA; d_gene: NA; v_gene: TRBV7-8; CDR3nt: TGTGCCAGCAGCATAAACACAGGGAACACTGAAGCTTTCTTT; CDR3aa: CASSINTGNTEAFF
j_gene: TRBJ1-1; len: 13; abundance: few; d_gene: TRBD1; v_gene: TRBV28; CDR3nt: TGTGCCAGCACCGGACAGGCGGGCACTGAAGCTTTCTTT; CDR3aa: CASTGQAGTEAFF
j_gene: TRBJ2-7; len: 16; abundance: NA; d_gene: NA; v_gene: TRBV28; CDR3nt: TGTGCCAGCAGCCCATATCCGAGGGTTGGGGGTTACGAGCAGTACTTC; CDR3aa: CASSPYPRVGGYEQYF
j_gene: TRBJ1-3; len: 14; abundance: NA; d_gene: NA; v_gene: TRBV28; CDR3nt: TGTGCCAGCAGTACACAGCGAACCGGAAACACCATATATTTT; CDR3aa: CASSTQRTGNTIYF
j_gene: TRBJ2-5; len: 17; abundance: NA; d_gene: TRBD2; v_gene: TRBV5-1; CDR3nt: TGCGCCAGCAGCTTGGCCCGTGGTGCGGGAGTTGGCGAGACCCAGTACTTC; CDR3aa: CASSLARGAGVGETQYF
j_gene: TRBJ2-1; len: 16; abundance: NA; d_gene: NA; v_gene: TRBV11-2; CDR3nt: TGTGCCAGCAGCTTAGTCGGCAGCTTCTCCTACAATGAGCAGTTCTTC; CDR3aa: CASSLVGSFSYNEQFF
j_gene: TRBJ2-1; len: 15; abundance: NA; d_gene: TRBD2; v_gene: TRBV5-6; CDR3nt: TGTGCCAGCAGAGAAACGGGAGGTCCTCAAAATGAGCAGTTCTTC; CDR3aa: CASRETGGPQNEQFF
j_gene: TRBJ2-7; len: 13; abundance: NA; d_gene: NA; v_gene: TRBV25-1; CDR3nt: TGTGCCAGCAGTAAGGGGTCACCCTACGAGCAGTACTTC; CDR3aa: CASSKGSPYEQYF
j_gene: TRBJ2-5; len: 16; abundance: NA; d_gene: TRBD1; v_gene: TRBV11-3; CDR3nt: TGTGCCAGCAGCTTAGGTCCCAGGGGGCACGGTGAGACCCAGTACTTC; CDR3aa: CASSLGPRGHGETQYF
j_gene: TRBJ2-7; len: 12; abundance: NA; d_gene: NA; v_gene: TRBV30; CDR3nt: TGTGCCTGGACCCCCCCCAGTGACGAGCAGTACTTC; CDR3aa: CAWTPPSDEQYF
j_gene: TRBJ2-3; len: 17; abundance: NA; d_gene: TRBD2; v_gene: TRBV7-2; CDR3nt: TGTGCCAGCAGCCGGAACGGACTAGCGGCCCTCACAGATACGCAGTATTTT; CDR3aa: CASSRNGLAALTDTQYF
j_gene: TRBJ2-2; len: 15; abundance: once; d_gene: TRBD2; v_gene: TRBV27; CDR3nt: TGTGCCAGCAGCCTAGCGGGAGGGCTTGTCGGGGAGCTGTTTTTT; CDR3aa: CASSLAGGLVGELFF
j_gene: TRBJ2-2; len: 16; abundance: NA; d_gene: NA; v_gene: TRBV5-5; CDR3nt: TGTGCCAGCAGCTTGCTGATAGCGGCAAACACCGGGGAGCTGTTTTTT; CDR3aa: CASSLLIAANTGELFF
j_gene: TRBJ2-1; len: 12; abundance: NA; d_gene: NA; v_gene: TRBV9; CDR3nt: TGTGCCAGCAGCGGCGGTGCCGATGAGCAGTTCTTC; CDR3aa: CASSGGADEQFF
j_gene: TRBJ2-5; len: 15; abundance: NA; d_gene: NA; v_gene: TRBV19; CDR3nt: TGTGCCAGTAGTATAGATCTGGGATCAGGGGAGACCCAGTACTTC; CDR3aa: CASSIDLGSGETQYF
j_gene: TRBJ1-5; len: 13; abundance: few; d_gene: NA; v_gene: TRBV4-2; CDR3nt: TGTGCCAGCAGCCAAGATAGGGATGTACCCCAGCATTTT; CDR3aa: CASSQDRDVPQHF